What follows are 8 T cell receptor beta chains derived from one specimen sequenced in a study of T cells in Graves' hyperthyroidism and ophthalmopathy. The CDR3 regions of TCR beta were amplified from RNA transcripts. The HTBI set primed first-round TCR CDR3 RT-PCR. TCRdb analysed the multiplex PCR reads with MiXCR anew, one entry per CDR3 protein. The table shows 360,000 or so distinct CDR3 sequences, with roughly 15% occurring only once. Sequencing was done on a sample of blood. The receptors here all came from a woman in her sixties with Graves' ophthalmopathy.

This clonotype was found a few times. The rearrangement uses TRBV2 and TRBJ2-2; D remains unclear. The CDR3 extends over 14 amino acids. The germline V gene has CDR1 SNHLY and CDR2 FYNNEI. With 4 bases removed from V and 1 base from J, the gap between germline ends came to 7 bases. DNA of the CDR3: TGTGCCAGCAGTGTTTCGAGGAACACCGGGGAGCTGTTTTTT. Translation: CASSVSRNTGELFF.

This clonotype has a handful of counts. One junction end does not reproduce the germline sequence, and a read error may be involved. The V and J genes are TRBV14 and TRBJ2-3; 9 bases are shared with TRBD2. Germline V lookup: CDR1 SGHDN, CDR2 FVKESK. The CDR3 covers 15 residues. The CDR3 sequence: CASSQVGTSKDTQYF. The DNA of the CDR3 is TGTGCCAGCAGCCAAGTCGGGACTAGCAAAGATACGCAGTATTTT.

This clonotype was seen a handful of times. CDR3 sequence reads: CASSLVVGREVELFF. In nucleotides, the CDR3 is TGCGCCAGCAGCTTGGTAGTAGGTCGCGAGGTGGAGCTGTTTTTT. J is TRBJ2-2 and V is TRBV5-1, with D uncertain. The length of the CDR3 is 15 residues. Germline CDR1 is SGHRS and CDR2 is YFSETQ. V lost 0 bases, J lost 10 bases, and 16 bases lay in between.

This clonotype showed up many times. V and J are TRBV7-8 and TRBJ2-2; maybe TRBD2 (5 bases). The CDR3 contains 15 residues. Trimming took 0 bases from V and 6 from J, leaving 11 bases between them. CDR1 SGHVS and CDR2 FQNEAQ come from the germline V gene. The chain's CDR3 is CASSLALGVAGELFF. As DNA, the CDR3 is TGTGCCAGCAGCTTAGCGCTCGGGGTTGCCGGGGAGCTGTTTTTT.

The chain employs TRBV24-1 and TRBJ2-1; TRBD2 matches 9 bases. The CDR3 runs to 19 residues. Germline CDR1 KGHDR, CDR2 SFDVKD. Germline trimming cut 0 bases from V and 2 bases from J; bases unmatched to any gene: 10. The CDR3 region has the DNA TGTGCCACCAGTGATTTGCCCCTAGCGGGACCCCTGACCTACAATGAGCAGTTCTTC. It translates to CATSDLPLAGPLTYNEQFF.

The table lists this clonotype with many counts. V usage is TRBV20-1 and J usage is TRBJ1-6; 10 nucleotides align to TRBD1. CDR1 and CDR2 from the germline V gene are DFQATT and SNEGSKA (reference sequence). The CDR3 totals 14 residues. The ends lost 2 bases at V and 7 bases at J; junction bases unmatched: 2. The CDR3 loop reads CSARPGQGNSPLHF. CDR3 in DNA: TGCAGTGCTAGACCGGGACAGGGGAATTCACCCCTCCACTTT.

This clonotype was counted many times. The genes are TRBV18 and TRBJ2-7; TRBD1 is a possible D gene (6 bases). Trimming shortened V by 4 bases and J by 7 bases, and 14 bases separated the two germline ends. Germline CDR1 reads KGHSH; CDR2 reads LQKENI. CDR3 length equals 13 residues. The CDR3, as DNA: TGTGCCAGCTCACGGGACACAGGGCTAGAGCAGTACTTC. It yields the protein CASSRDTGLEQYF.

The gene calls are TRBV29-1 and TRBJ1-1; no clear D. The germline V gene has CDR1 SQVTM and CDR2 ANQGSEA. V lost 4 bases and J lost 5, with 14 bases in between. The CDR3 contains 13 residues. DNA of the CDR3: TGCAGCGTTGTGAGCGGGGTAGGGACTGAAGCTTTCTTT. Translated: CSVVSGVGTEAFF. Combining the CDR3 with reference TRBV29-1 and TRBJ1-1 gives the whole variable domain SAVISQKPSRDICQRGTSLTIQCQVDSQVTMMFWYRQQPGQSLTLIATANQGSEATYESGFVIDKFPISRPNLTFSTLTVSNMSPEDSSIYLCSVVSGVGTEAFFGQGTRLTVV.